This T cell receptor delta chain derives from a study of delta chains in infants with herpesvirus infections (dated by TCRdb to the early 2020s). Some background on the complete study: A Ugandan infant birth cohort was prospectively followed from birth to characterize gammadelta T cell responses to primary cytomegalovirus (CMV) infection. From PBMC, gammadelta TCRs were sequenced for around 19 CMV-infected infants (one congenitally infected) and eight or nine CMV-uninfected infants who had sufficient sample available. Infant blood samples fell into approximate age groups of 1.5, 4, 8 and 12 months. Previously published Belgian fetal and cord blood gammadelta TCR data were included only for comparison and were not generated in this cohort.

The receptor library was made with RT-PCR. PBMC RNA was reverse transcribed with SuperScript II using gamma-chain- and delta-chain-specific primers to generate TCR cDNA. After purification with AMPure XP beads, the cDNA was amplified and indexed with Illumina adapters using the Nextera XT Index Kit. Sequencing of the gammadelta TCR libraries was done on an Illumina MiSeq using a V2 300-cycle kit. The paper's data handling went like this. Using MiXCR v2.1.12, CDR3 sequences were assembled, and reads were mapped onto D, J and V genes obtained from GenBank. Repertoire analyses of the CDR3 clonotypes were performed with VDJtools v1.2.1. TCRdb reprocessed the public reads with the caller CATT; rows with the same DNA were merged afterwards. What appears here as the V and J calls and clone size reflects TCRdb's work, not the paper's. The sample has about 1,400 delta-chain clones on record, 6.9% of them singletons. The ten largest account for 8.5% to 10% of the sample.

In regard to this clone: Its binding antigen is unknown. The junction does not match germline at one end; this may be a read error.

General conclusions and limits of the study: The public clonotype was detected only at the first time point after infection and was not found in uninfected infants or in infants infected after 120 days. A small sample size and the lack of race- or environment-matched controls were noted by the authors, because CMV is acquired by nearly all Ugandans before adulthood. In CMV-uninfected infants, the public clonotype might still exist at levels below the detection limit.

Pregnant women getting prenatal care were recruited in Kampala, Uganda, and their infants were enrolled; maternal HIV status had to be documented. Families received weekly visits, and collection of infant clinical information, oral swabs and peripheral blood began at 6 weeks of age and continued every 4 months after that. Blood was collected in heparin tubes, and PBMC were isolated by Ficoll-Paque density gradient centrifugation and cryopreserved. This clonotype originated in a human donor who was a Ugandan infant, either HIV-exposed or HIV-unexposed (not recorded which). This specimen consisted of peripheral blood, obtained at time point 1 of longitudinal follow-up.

DNA sequence: TGTGCCAGTGACATACTGGGGGATTTGACAGCACAACTCTTCTTT. Translated, it reads CASDILGDLTAQLFF. This chain joins TRDV2 to TRDJ2, and TRDD3 matches 9 of the central bases. The J gene, missing from TCRdb, was assigned here through DNA to germline matching. The CDR3 contains 15 residues, cysteine and phenylalanine counted. The CDR3 DNA has 45 bases and is translated from base 1. The CDR1 and CDR2 encoded by the germline V gene are GEAIGNYY and EKD.